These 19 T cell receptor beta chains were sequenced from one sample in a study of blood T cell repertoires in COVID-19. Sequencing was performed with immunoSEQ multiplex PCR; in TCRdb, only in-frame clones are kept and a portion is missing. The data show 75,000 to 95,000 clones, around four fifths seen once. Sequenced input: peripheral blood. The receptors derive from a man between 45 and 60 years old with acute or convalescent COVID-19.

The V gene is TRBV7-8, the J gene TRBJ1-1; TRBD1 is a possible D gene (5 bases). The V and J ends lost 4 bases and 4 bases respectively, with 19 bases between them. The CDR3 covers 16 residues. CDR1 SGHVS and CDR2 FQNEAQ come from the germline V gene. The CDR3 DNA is TGTGCCAGCAGCTCGGAAGGCGGCAGGAGGGGCACTGAAGCTTTCTTT. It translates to CASSSEGGRRGTEAFF.

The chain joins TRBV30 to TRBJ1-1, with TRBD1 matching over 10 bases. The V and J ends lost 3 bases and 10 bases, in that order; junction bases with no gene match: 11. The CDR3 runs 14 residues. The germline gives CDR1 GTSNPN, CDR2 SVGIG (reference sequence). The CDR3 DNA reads TGTGCCTGGAGGCAGGGACAGGGGAGGTCGGTAGCTTTCTTT. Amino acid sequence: CAWRQGQGRSVAFF. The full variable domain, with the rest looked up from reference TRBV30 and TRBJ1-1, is SQTIHQWPATLVQPVGSPLSLECTVEGTSNPNLYWYRQAAGRGLQLLFYSVGIGQISSEVPQNLSASRPQDRQFILSSKKLLLSDSGFYLCAWRQGQGRSVAFFGQGTRLTVV.

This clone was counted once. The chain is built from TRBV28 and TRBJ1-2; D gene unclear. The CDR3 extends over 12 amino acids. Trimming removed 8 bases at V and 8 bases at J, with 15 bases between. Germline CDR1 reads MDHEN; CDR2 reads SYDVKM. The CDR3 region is CASEQSRGGYTF. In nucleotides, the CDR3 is TGTGCCAGCGAACAATCCCGAGGAGGCTACACCTTC.

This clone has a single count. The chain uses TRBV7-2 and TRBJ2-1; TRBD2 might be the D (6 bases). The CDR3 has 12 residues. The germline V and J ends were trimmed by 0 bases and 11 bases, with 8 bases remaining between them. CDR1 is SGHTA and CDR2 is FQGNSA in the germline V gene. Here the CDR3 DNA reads TGTGCCAGCAGCTTAGCAGGGACTCAGCAGTTCTTC. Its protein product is CASSLAGTQQFF.

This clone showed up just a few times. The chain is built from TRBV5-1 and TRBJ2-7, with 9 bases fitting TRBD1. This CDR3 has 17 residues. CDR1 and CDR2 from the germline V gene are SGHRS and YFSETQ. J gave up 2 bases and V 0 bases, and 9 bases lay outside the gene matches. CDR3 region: CASSLAGTGKGAYEQYF. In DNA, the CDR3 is TGCGCCAGCAGCTTGGCCGGGACAGGGAAGGGGGCCTACGAGCAGTACTTC.

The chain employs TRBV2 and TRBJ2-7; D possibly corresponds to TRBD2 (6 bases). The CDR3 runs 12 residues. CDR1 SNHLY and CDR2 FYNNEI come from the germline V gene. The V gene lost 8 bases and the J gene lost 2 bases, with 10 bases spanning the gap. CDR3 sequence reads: CASRDSAYEQYF. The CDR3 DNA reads TGTGCCAGCCGGGACTCGGCCTACGAGCAGTACTTC.

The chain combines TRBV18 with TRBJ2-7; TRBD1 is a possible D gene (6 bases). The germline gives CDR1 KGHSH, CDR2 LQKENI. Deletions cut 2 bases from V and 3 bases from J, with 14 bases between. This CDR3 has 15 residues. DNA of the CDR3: TGTGCCAGCTCACCAGGACAGCCCTCCGTCTACGAGCAGTACTTC. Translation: CASSPGQPSVYEQYF.

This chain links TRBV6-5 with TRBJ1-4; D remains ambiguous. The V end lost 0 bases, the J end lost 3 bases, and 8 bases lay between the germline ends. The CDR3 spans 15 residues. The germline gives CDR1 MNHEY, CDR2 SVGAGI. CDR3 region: CASSYSQVSNEKLFF. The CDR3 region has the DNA TGTGCCAGCAGTTACTCGCAGGTGTCTAATGAAAAACTGTTTTTT.

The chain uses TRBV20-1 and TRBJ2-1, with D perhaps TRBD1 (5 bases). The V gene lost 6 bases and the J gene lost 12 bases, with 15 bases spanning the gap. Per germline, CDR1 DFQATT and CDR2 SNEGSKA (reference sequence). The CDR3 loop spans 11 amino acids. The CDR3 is CSATGSSGQFF. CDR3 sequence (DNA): TGCAGTGCCACAGGAAGCTCAGGGCAGTTCTTC.

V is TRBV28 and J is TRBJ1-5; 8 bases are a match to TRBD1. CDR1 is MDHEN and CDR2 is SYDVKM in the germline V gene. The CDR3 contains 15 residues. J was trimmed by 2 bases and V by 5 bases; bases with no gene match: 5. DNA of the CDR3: TGTGCCAGCAGTCTCCAGACAGGGGGCAATCAGCCCCAGCATTTT. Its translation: CASSLQTGGNQPQHF.

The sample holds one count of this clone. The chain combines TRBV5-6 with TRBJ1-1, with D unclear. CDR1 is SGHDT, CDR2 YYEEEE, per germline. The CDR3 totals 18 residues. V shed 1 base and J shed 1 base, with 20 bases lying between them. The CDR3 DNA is TGTGCCAGCAGCTTGCTACGGTTTATTGGGCAATCGAACACTGAAGCTTTCTTT. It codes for CASSLLRFIGQSNTEAFF.

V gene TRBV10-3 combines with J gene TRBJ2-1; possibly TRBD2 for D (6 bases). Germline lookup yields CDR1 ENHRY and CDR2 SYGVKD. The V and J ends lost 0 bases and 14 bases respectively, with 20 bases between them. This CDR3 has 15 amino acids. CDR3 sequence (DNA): TGTGCCATCAGTGAGTCGACTCGTAGCGGCCGGGGAAAGTTCTTC. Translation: CAISESTRSGRGKFF.

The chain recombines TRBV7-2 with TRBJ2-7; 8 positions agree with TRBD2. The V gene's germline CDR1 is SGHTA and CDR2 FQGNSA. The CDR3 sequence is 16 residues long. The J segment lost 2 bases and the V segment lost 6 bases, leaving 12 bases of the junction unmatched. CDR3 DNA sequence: TGTGCCAGCAGAAACTCCGGCGGGAGGATCCCCTACGAGCAGTACTTC. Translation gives CASRNSGGRIPYEQYF. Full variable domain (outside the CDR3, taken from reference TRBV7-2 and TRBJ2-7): GAGVSQSPSNKVTEKGKDVELRCDPISGHTALYWYRQSLGQGLEFLIYFQGNSAPDKSGLPSDRFSAERTGGSVSTLTIQRTQQEDSAVYLCASRNSGGRIPYEQYFGPGTRLTVT.

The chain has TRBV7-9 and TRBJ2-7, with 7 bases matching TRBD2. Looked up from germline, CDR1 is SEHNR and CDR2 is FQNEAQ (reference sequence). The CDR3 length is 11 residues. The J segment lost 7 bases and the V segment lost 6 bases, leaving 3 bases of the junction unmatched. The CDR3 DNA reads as TGTGCCAGCAGTGACGGGGGGGAGCAGTACTTC. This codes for CASSDGGEQYF.

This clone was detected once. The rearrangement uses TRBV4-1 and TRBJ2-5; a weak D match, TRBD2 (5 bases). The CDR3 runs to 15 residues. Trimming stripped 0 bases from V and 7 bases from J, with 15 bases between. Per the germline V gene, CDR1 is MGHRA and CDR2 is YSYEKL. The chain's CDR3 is CASSQDREIEGTQYF. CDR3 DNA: TGCGCCAGCAGCCAAGATCGGGAAATCGAGGGGACCCAGTACTTC.

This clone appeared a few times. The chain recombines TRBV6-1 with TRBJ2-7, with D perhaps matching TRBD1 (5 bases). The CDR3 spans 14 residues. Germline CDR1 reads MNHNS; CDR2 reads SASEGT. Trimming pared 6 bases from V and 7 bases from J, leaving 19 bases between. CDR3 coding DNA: TGTGCCAGCAGCGCCATCTCGGTATCAGGGGAGCAGTACTTC. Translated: CASSAISVSGEQYF.

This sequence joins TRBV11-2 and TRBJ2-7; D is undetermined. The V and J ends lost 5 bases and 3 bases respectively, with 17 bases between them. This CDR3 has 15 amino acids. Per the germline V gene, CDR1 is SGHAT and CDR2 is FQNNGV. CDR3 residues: CASSPQVQAVYEQYF. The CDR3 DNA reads TGTGCCAGCAGCCCCCAGGTTCAGGCTGTCTACGAGCAGTACTTC.

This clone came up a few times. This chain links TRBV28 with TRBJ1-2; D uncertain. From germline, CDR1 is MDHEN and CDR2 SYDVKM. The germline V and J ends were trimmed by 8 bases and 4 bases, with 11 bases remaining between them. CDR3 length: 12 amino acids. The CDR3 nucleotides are TGTGCCAGCGGAGCCTTTGGCTATGGCTACACCTTC. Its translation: CASGAFGYGYTF.

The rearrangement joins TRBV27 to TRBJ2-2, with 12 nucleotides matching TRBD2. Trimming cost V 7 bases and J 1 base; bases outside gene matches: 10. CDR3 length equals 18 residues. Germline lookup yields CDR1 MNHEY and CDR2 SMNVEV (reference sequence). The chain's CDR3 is CASTLRLAGGVNTGELFF. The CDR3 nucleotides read TGTGCCAGCACCCTGAGGCTAGCGGGAGGGGTGAACACCGGGGAGCTGTTTTTT.